The entry that follows covers one T cell receptor beta chain sequence. Its cognate antigen is unknown. The data are from a study of identical twins. Study-level results: Recombination models fit unrelated individuals' TCR alpha sharing but underestimated twins'. It was cross-sectional statistical analysis, not following the same donors, that the conclusions relied on. Twins shared out-of-frame alpha sequences with excess low generation probability.

This CDR3 contains 17 residues. TCRdb used MiXCR to reprocess the 5' RACE reads, holding one entry per CDR3 protein. The table includes 1,800,000 or so distinct CDR3 sequences, more than 30% detected once. V is TRBV21-1 and J is TRBJ1-5. TRBV21-1 is noted as a pseudogene. The sequencing sample was made of cord blood. The sequence was collected from a newborn girl in good health. CDR3 sequence (DNA): TGTGCCAGCAGCAAGGGGAAGGTTAGGGAAAGCAATCAGCCCCAGCATTTT. It yields the protein CASSKGKVRESNQPQHF.